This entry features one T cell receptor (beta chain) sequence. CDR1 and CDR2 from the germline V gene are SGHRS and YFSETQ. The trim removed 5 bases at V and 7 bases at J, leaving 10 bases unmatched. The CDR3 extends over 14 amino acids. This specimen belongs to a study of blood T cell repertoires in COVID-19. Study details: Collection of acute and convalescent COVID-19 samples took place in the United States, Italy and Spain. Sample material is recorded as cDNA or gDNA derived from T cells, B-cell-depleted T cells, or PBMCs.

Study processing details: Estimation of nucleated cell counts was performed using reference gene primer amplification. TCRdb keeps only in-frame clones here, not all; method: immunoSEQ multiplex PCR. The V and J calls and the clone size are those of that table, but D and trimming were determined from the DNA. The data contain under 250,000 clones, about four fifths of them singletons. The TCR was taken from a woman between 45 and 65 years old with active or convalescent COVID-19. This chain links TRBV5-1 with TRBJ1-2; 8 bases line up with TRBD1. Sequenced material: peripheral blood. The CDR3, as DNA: TGCGCCAGCAGGGAAGGACAGGGACGGTCTGGCTACACCTTC. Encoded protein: CASREGQGRSGYTF.